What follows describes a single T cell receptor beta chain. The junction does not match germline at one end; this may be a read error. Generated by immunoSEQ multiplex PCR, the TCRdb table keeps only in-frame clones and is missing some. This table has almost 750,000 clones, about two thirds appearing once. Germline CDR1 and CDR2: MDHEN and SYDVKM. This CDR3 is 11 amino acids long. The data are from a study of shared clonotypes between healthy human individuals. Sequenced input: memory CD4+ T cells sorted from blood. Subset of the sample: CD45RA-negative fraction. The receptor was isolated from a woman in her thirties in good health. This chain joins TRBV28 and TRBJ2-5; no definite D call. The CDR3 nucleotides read TGTGCCAGCAGTGGGTCGTGGTCCGTGCACTTC. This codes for CASSGSWSVHF. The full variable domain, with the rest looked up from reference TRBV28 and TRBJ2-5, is DVKVTQSSRYLVKRTGEKVFLECVQDMDHENMFWYRQDPGLGLRLIYFSYDVKMKEKGDIPEGYSVSREKKERFSLILESASTNQTSMYLCASSGSWSVHFGPGTRLLVL.